This entry lists 17 T cell receptor beta chains sequenced from one sample in a study of blood T cells in healthy people across ages (dated by TCRdb to between 2014 and 2016). The library was generated by 5' RACE. The sequencer listed for this sample is Illumina HiSeq 2500. The second PCR ran for roughly 6 to 11 cycles and used a J-beta primer mix along with a sample-barcoded 5' primer. TCRdb reprocessed the public reads (quality trimming at Q25 with fastp, clone calling with MiXCR) and kept in-frame beta chains. One record per CDR3 amino acid sequence lists the most common genes and DNA. This sample comprises roughly 800,000 distinct CDR3 sequences, under 40% of them detected only once. The ten top clones hold about an eighth of the sample. What was sequenced was blood. These receptors all stem from a man aged 18-30 years in good health.

The chain employs TRBV7-9 and TRBJ2-5; 10 bases line up with TRBD1. The J call may be wrong; the DNA end is better matched by TRBJ2-7. The germline V gene has CDR1 SEHNR and CDR2 FQNEAQ (reference sequence). This CDR3 has 16 residues. The CDR3 nucleotides are TGTGCCAGCAGCTCTATTTTGGGGACAGGGGACCACGAGCAGTACTTC. It specifies CASSSILGTGDHEQYF.

This sequence joins TRBV4-3 and TRBJ2-5; TRBD2 matches at 9 bases. The DNA end favors TRBJ2-7, so the J call may be wrong. This CDR3 comprises 15 residues. Germline loops: CDR1 LGHNA, CDR2 YSLEER. CDR3 coding DNA: TGCGCCAGCAGCCAAGTTGCTAGCGGGACCTACGAGCAGTACTTC. It translates to CASSQVASGTYEQYF.

This clonotype was seen a handful of times. This sequence joins TRBV12-3 or TRBV12-4 and TRBJ2-3; no clear D gene. The germline V and J ends were trimmed by 7 bases and 4 bases, with 6 bases remaining between them. The CDR3 length is 11 residues. The CDR3 spells CASMTADTQYF. In DNA form, the CDR3 reads TGTGCCAGCATGACCGCAGATACGCAGTATTTT.

J is TRBJ2-1 and V is TRBV29-1, with D perhaps TRBD1 or TRBD2 (5 bases each). The J call is doubtful: the DNA matches TRBJ2-7 better. This CDR3 is 16 amino acids long. From germline, CDR1 is SQVTM and CDR2 ANQGSEA. The CDR3 nucleotides read TGCAGCGTCGTACCTTGGGGCGGGCCATCCTACAATGAGCAGTACTTC. Translated, it gives CSVVPWGGPSYNEQYF.

This clonotype was observed a few times. V gene TRBV20-1 combines with J gene TRBJ2-5; either TRBD1 or TRBD2 may fit D (5 bases each). CDR1 and CDR2 from the germline V gene are DFQATT and SNEGSKA (reference sequence). V was trimmed by 7 bases and J by 3 bases, leaving 24 bases between them. The CDR3 has 16 residues. The DNA for the CDR3 is TGCAGTGTAACCGGCCTCGGGGTAGTCAGGGAAGAGACCCAGTACTTC. It specifies CSVTGLGVVREETQYF.

This clonotype appeared a few times. This rearrangement joins TRBV9 to TRBJ1-5; no firm D call. CDR1 is SGDLS and CDR2 is YYNGEE in the germline V gene. The CDR3 has 15 amino acids. V was trimmed by 4 bases and J by 4 bases, leaving 15 bases between them. The CDR3 nucleotides are TGTGCCAGCAGCCCACAAGCGGGAGGAAATCAGCCCCAGCATTTT. Residues: CASSPQAGGNQPQHF.

As regards this clonotype: This may be a read error, as it is one base from a much larger clone. The V and J genes are TRBV5-1 and TRBJ2-1, with TRBD1 matching over 8 bases. The CDR3 loop spans 17 amino acids. CDR1 is SGHRS and CDR2 is YFSETQ in the germline V gene. The ends lost 0 bases at V and 2 bases at J; junction bases unmatched: 7. Here the CDR3 reads CASSLAPGGSPYNEQFF. DNA for the CDR3: TGCGCCAGCAGCTTGGCCCCAGGGGGCTCGCCCTACAATGAGCAGTTCTTC.

Worth noting for this clonotype: A much bigger clone sits one base away, suggesting this may be a read error. The J gene is TRBJ2-1, the V gene TRBV4-1; TRBD1 aligns across 9 bases. Germline CDR1 reads MGHRA; CDR2 reads YSYEKL. V shed 5 bases, J shed 10 bases, and the junction held 12 bases outside the gene matches. The CDR3 contains 15 residues. The CDR3 spells CASSAPGQGKKEQFF. CDR3 coding DNA: TGCGCCAGCAGCGCCCCGGGACAGGGTAAGAAGGAGCAGTTCTTC.

This clonotype has more than one count but fewer than ten. J is TRBJ2-5 and V is TRBV7-8, with a weak D call TRBD2 (6 bases). Trimming removed 11 bases from V and 1 base from J, with 14 bases in between. CDR1 and CDR2 from the germline V gene are SGHVS and FQNEAQ. CDR3 size: 13 residues. Written as DNA, the CDR3 is TGTGCCGTAAAGTGGGGGGTCCAAGAGACCCAGTACTTC. This translates into CAVKWGVQETQYF.

The chain carries TRBV4-3 and TRBJ2-2; the D gene is possibly TRBD1 (7 bases). V was shortened by 1 base and J by 1 base, with 13 bases between the two germline ends. Germline V gene data show CDR1 as LGHNA and CDR2 as YSLEER. This CDR3 contains 17 residues. The CDR3 loop reads CASSQVWQGGNTGELFF. In DNA, the CDR3 is TGCGCCAGCAGCCAAGTATGGCAGGGGGGGAACACCGGGGAGCTGTTTTTT.

This rearrangement joins TRBV7-2 to TRBJ2-3, with D unclear. The germline V gene has CDR1 SGHTA and CDR2 FQGNSA. V shed 7 bases and J shed 5 bases, with 10 bases lying between them. CDR3 length: 12 amino acids. CDR3 DNA: TGTGCCAGCACCTTTCTGGTAGATACGCAGTATTTT. Translating it yields CASTFLVDTQYF.

This clonotype was observed at least ten times. V gene TRBV4-3 combines with J gene TRBJ2-5; no firm D call. Germline-derived CDR1 and CDR2 are LGHNA and YSLEER. This CDR3 spans 9 amino acids. V lost 6 bases, J lost 4 bases, and 0 bases lay in between. The CDR3 sequence is CASRETQYF. CDR3 DNA sequence: TGCGCCAGCAGAGAGACCCAGTACTTC.

This clonotype was detected a few times. The rearrangement uses TRBV7-8 and TRBJ2-3; the D is unclear. CDR1 is SGHVS, CDR2 FQNEAQ, per germline. V gave up 7 bases and J gave up 2 bases, with 10 bases separating them. The CDR3 covers 13 residues. The CDR3 here is CASNRATTDTQYF. CDR3 nucleotides: TGTGCCAGCAACCGCGCTACCACAGATACGCAGTATTTT.

This clonotype was recorded a few times. This rearrangement joins TRBV4-3 to TRBJ2-7; TRBD1 aligns across 8 bases. After removal of 3 bases from V and 7 bases from J, the junction contained 11 bases not matched to a gene. Germline V lookup: CDR1 LGHNA, CDR2 YSLEER. The CDR3 length is 15 residues. The chain's CDR3 is CASSHVLPGGNEQYF. CDR3 DNA: TGCGCCAGCAGCCACGTGCTGCCAGGGGGCAATGAGCAGTACTTC.

Turning to this clonotype: This may stem from a read error, because a much larger clone lies one nucleotide away. The gene calls are TRBV12-3 or TRBV12-4 and TRBJ2-3, with D unresolved. This CDR3 is 14 amino acids long. The CDR3 protein is CVSSLSSHPDTQYF. The CDR3 DNA reads TGTGTCAGCAGTTTGAGTAGCCACCCAGATACGCAGTATTTT.

This chain links TRBV5-1 with TRBJ2-2, with TRBD2 identical over 8 bases. The CDR3 covers 14 residues. V lost 9 bases to trimming and J lost 2 bases; unmatched junction nucleotides: 6. Germline-derived CDR1 and CDR2 are SGHRS and YFSETQ. For the CDR3, the DNA is TGCGCCACCCGGGAGGGACCTAACACCGGGGAGCTGTTTTTT. As protein: CATREGPNTGELFF.

The chain has TRBV7-9 and TRBJ2-1; the D is unclear. This CDR3 is built from 13 residues. The V and J ends lost 5 bases and 4 bases respectively, with 9 bases between them. Germline CDR1 is SEHNR and CDR2 is FQNEAQ (reference sequence). The CDR3 is CASSPDGYNEQFF. In DNA form, the CDR3 reads TGTGCCAGCAGCCCGGACGGATACAATGAGCAGTTCTTC.